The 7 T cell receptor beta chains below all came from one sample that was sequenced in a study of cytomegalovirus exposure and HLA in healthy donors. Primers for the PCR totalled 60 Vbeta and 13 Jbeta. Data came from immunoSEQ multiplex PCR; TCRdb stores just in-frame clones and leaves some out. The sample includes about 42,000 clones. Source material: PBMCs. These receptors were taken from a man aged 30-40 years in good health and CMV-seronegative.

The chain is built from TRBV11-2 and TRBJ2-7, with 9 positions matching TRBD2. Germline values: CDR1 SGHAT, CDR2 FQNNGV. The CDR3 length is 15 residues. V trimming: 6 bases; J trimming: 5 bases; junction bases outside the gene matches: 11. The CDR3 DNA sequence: TGTGCCAGCAGTTCCGCCCCGGGACTAGCAAACGAGCAGTACTTC. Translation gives CASSSAPGLANEQYF.

CDR3 sequence reads: CASSSSGQGHTGELFF. The CDR3 nucleotides read TGTGCCAGCAGTTCGTCTGGACAGGGTCACACCGGGGAGCTGTTTTTT. This sequence joins TRBV6-5 and TRBJ2-2, with 8 bases matching TRBD1. After removal of 4 bases from V and 3 bases from J, the junction contained 7 bases not matched to a gene. The CDR3 sequence is 16 residues long. CDR1 and CDR2 (germline): MNHEY, SVGAGI.

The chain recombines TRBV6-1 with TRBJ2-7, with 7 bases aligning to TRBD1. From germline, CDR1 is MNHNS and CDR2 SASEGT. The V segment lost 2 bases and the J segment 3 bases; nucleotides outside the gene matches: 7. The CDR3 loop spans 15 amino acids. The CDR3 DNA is TGTGCCAGCAGTGAACAGGGACAGAGAAGCTACGAGCAGTACTTC. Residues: CASSEQGQRSYEQYF.

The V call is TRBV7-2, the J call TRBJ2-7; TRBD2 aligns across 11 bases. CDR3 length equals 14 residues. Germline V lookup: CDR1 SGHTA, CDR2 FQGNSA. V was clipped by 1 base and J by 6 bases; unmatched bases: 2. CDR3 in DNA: TGTGCCAGCAGCTTAGGAACTAGCGGGAGCGAGCAGTACTTC. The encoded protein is CASSLGTSGSEQYF.

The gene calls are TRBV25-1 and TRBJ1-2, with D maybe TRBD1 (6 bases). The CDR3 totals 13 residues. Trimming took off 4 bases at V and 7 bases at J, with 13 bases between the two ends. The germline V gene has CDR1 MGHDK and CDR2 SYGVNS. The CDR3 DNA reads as TGTGCCAGCAGTGTTAAGGGGGGGGCTGGCTACACCTTC. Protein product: CASSVKGGAGYTF.

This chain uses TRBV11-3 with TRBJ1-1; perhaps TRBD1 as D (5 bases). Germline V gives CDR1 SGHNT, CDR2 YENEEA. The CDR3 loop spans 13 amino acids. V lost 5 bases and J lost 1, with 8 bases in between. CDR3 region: CASSRQRNTEAFF. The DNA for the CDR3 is TGTGCCAGCAGCCGACAGAGGAACACTGAAGCTTTCTTT.

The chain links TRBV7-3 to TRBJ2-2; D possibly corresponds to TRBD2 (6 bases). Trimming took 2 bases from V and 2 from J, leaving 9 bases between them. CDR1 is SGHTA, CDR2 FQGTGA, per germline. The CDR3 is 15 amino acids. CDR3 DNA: TGTGCCAGCAGCTTAGGAGGGGATAACACCGGGGAGCTGTTTTTT. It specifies CASSLGGDNTGELFF.